The 15 T cell receptor beta chains below come from one sample, sequenced in a study of shared clonotypes between healthy human individuals. The assay was immunoSEQ multiplex PCR, and TCRdb's table has in-frame clones only and misses some. This table holds millions of clones, approximately 90% found once. Sequenced sample: naive CD4+ T cells sorted from blood. Sample subset: CD45RA+ positively selected. The source is a man aged 18 to 35 in good health.

Here the CDR3 DNA reads TGTGCCAGTAGTGTTTTCGAGGCGGGACAGGGGGCACGGTACACCTTC. Its translation is CASSVFEAGQGARYTF. The chain has TRBV19 and TRBJ1-2; 12 nucleotides agree with TRBD1. The length of the CDR3 is 16 residues. Trimming removed 5 bases from V and 11 bases from J; junction bases left unmatched: 15. Germline loops: CDR1 LNHDA, CDR2 SQIVND (reference sequence).

Remarks on this clone: The junction and the germline gene differ at one end; a read error may be behind it. The CDR3 DNA is TGTGCTAGCAGCGCGACCGGGACCGAACGAGAGACCCAGTACTTC. It translates to CASSATGTERETQYF. The chain carries TRBV7-7 and TRBJ2-5; D might be TRBD1 or TRBD2, each matching 5 bases. The CDR3 runs to 15 residues. CDR1 is SSHAT and CDR2 is FNYEAQ in the germline V gene (reference sequence).

The chain is built from TRBV19 and TRBJ1-1, with a possible D match to TRBD1 (6 bases). The germline CDR1 and CDR2 sequences are LNHDA and SQIVND (reference sequence). V was pared by 4 bases and J by 2 bases, with 14 bases between. This CDR3 contains 15 residues. This CDR3 is CASSTMLQGNTEAFF. CDR3 coding DNA: TGTGCCAGTAGTACGATGCTACAGGGTAACACTGAAGCTTTCTTT.

This clone was seen only a few times. The rearrangement joins TRBV28 to TRBJ1-1; maybe TRBD1 (6 bases). V was pared by 7 bases and J by 5 bases, with 11 bases between. Germline V gene sequence: CDR1 MDHEN, CDR2 SYDVKM. The length of the CDR3 is 12 residues. CDR3 bases: TGTGCCAGCACCTTACAGGGAACTGAAGCTTTCTTT. Translated: CASTLQGTEAFF.

J is TRBJ1-1 and V is TRBV6-1; D is unclear. The CDR3 length is 12 residues. V was shortened by 5 bases and J by 4 bases, with 8 bases between the two germline ends. Germline assignment: CDR1 MNHNS and CDR2 SASEGT. The CDR3 DNA sequence: TGTGCCAGCAGTCAGACCCCCACTGAAGCTTTCTTT. This gives the protein CASSQTPTEAFF.

The genes are TRBV29-1 and TRBJ1-3; no firm D call. The CDR3 totals 10 residues. Per the germline V gene, CDR1 is SQVTM and CDR2 is ANQGSEA. Trimming pared 5 bases from V and 7 bases from J, leaving 6 bases between. The CDR3 DNA follows: TGCAGCGTTCAGAGGAACACCATATATTTT. Its translation is CSVQRNTIYF.

The chain employs TRBV6-5 and TRBJ2-7; 7 bases match TRBD2. The J segment lost 0 bases and the V segment lost 7 bases, leaving 6 bases of the junction unmatched. Germline CDR1 is MNHEY and CDR2 is SVGAGI. The CDR3 is made up of 14 amino acids. The CDR3 protein is CASTTGGGSYEQYF. CDR3 nucleotide sequence: TGTGCCAGCACCACAGGCGGGGGCTCCTACGAGCAGTACTTC.

The chain combines TRBV11-2 with TRBJ1-1, with D hard to call. V was clipped by 1 base and J by 3 bases, with 9 bases between them. The CDR3 has 14 amino acids. The germline gives CDR1 SGHAT, CDR2 FQNNGV. As DNA, the CDR3 is TGTGCCAGCAGCTTAGGTGGCAGCTACACTGAAGCTTTCTTT. This sequence encodes CASSLGGSYTEAFF.

The chain links TRBV7-2 to TRBJ1-3; D uncertain. V was trimmed by 2 bases and J by 0 bases, leaving 8 bases between them. This CDR3 region has 15 residues. Germline CDR1 is SGHTA and CDR2 is FQGNSA. This CDR3 reads CASSLQTYSGNTIYF. The CDR3 DNA sequence: TGTGCCAGCAGCTTACAGACCTACTCTGGAAACACCATATATTTT.

This clone was seen only a few times. This chain connects TRBV6-1 to TRBJ2-2, with 7 bases lining up with TRBD1. With 7 bases clipped from V and 5 bases from J, the junction kept 7 bases outside the gene matches. In germline, CDR1 is MNHNS, CDR2 SASEGT. The CDR3 is 14 residues long. The CDR3 loop is CASTLDRRTGELFF. As DNA, the CDR3 is TGTGCCAGCACCCTGGACAGGCGGACCGGGGAGCTGTTTTTT.

The V call is TRBV6-1, the J call TRBJ2-7; 10 positions agree with TRBD2. CDR3 size: 14 residues. Germline lookup yields CDR1 MNHNS and CDR2 SASEGT. V was clipped by 7 bases and J by 3 bases; unmatched bases: 6. Written as DNA, the CDR3 is TGTGCCAGCAACCCCGTAGCGGGAGGCTACGAGCAGTACTTC. Translated, it gives CASNPVAGGYEQYF.

The V call is TRBV30, the J call TRBJ1-2; D is uncertain. Trimming took off 3 bases at V and 8 bases at J, with 19 bases between the two ends. Germline CDR1 is GTSNPN and CDR2 is SVGIG (reference sequence). This CDR3 contains 14 residues. CDR3 DNA sequence: TGTGCCTGGAGCCGGGAGCCAGCCCTAGGCGGCTACACCTTC. Translated, it gives CAWSREPALGGYTF.

The chain joins TRBV25-1 to TRBJ2-1; 11 positions match TRBD1. The V segment lost 3 bases and the J segment 2 bases; nucleotides outside the gene matches: 6. The germline CDR1 and CDR2 sequences are MGHDK and SYGVNS. The length of the CDR3 is 17 residues. The CDR3 DNA reads TGTGCCAGCAGTGACCTACTGGGACAGGGGGCCTACAATGAGCAGTTCTTC. Translated, it gives CASSDLLGQGAYNEQFF. The full variable domain, rest sourced from reference TRBV25-1 and TRBJ2-1, is EADIYQTPRYLVIGTGKKITLECSQTMGHDKMYWYQQDPGMELHLIHYSYGVNSTEKGDLSSESTVSRIRTEHFPLTLESARPSHTSQYLCASSDLLGQGAYNEQFFGPGTRLTVL.

This chain connects TRBV28 to TRBJ1-3; 7 bases are shared with TRBD1. Germline loops: CDR1 MDHEN, CDR2 SYDVKM. This CDR3 is 15 amino acids long. V shed 4 bases, J shed 0 bases, and the junction held 3 bases outside the gene matches. The CDR3 coding sequence is TGTGCCAGCAGTTCTGGACAGGTCTCTGGAAACACCATATATTTT. Translating it yields CASSSGQVSGNTIYF.

The V gene is TRBV18, the J gene TRBJ1-5, with 11 bases lining up with TRBD1. Germline loops: CDR1 KGHSH, CDR2 LQKENI. The CDR3 is 16 amino acids. The V and J ends lost 4 bases and 3 bases, in that order; junction bases with no gene match: 5. DNA of the CDR3: TGTGCCAGCTCACGAGGACAGGGGGCCAACAATCAGCCCCAGCATTTT. Its protein is CASSRGQGANNQPQHF.